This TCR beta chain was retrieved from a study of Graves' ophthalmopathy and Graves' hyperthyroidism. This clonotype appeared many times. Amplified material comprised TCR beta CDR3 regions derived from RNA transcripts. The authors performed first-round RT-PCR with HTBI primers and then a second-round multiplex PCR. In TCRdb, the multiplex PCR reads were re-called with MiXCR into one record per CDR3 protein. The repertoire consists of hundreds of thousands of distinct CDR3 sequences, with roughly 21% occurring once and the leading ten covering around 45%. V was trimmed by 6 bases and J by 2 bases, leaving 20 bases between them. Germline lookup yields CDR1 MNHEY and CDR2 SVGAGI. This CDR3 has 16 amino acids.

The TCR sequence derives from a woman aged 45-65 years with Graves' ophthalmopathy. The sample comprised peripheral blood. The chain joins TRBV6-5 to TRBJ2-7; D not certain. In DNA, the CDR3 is TGTGCCAGCAGAGACTCAGACCGTATTCTTACCTACGAGCAGTACTTC. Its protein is CASRDSDRILTYEQYF.